Listed below are T cell receptor beta chains from one sample, sequenced in a study of long-term antiretroviral therapy in people with HIV. TCRdb's table, derived via immunoSEQ multiplex PCR, lists solely in-frame clones and lacks some. The sample has tens of thousands of clones, 90% seen once. This specimen was unsorted PBMCs, taken about 5.2 years after starting antiretroviral therapy. These receptors came from a woman between 35 and 50 years old with HIV. The conserved cysteine and the conserved F or W are not part of the CDR3 here. The order of the fields is V gene, CDR3 protein.

V gene: TRBV6-5; CDR3 protein: ASSLQGYEQY
V gene: TRBV19; CDR3 protein: ASSIGVNTEAF
V gene: TRBV5-4; CDR3 protein: ASHESGGLTDTQY
V gene: TRBV5-5; CDR3 protein: ASSLDGAWRELF
V gene: TRBV5-1; CDR3 protein: ASSLGTVSNEQY
V gene: TRBV6-1; CDR3 protein: ASRGQGLYNEQF
V gene: TRBV19; CDR3 protein: ASKTYGGVAETQY
V gene: TRBV10-3; CDR3 protein: AISHPAGQDTIY
V gene: TRBV7-2; CDR3 protein: ASSFRGGRGNTEAF
V gene: TRBV19; CDR3 protein: ASSTSLLDYGYT
V gene: TRBV29-1; CDR3 protein: SVVGDHNQPQH
V gene: TRBV5-1; CDR3 protein: ASSLGGPGNTIY
V gene: TRBV19; CDR3 protein: ASSSRGIKNYGYT
V gene: TRBV25-1; CDR3 protein: ASTSTPLGSEAF
V gene: TRBV7-7; CDR3 protein: ASSLVPGGYNEQF
V gene: TRBV6-6; CDR3 protein: ASSSSGSGNTIY
V gene: TRBV5-1; CDR3 protein: ASSLALQGANVLT
V gene: TRBV7-9; CDR3 protein: ASSFSGAGETQY
V gene: TRBV5-1; CDR3 protein: ASATHITGADYNEQF
V gene: TRBV29-1; CDR3 protein: SVLGGTVTYEQY
V gene: TRBV7-6; CDR3 protein: ASSAGVTDTQY
V gene: TRBV5-1; CDR3 protein: ASSTGNTEAF
V gene: TRBV10-3; CDR3 protein: ATRDRGSLTY
V gene: TRBV5-6; CDR3 protein: ASRLWRRPNQPQH
V gene: TRBV5-6; CDR3 protein: ASSFGGRVLTEAF
V gene: TRBV19; CDR3 protein: ASSIAGGKPQH
V gene: TRBV7-2; CDR3 protein: ASSSTMRNTEAF
V gene: TRBV30; CDR3 protein: AWSATSGGPYEQY
V gene: TRBV27; CDR3 protein: ASRVLGAYEQY
V gene: TRBV5-4; CDR3 protein: ASSSTGTYGYT
V gene: TRBV5-8; CDR3 protein: ASSLNPSTEAF
V gene: TRBV15; CDR3 protein: ATSSRTGEVSIY
V gene: TRBV4-3; CDR3 protein: ASSQEGQVAFGNEKLF
V gene: TRBV6-1; CDR3 protein: ASSEMDGYNEQF
V gene: TRBV5-1; CDR3 protein: ASRTAGLNTEAF
V gene: TRBV30; CDR3 protein: AWNQGGFDGYT
V gene: TRBV11-3; CDR3 protein: ASSLTLGGRMNKHTDTQY